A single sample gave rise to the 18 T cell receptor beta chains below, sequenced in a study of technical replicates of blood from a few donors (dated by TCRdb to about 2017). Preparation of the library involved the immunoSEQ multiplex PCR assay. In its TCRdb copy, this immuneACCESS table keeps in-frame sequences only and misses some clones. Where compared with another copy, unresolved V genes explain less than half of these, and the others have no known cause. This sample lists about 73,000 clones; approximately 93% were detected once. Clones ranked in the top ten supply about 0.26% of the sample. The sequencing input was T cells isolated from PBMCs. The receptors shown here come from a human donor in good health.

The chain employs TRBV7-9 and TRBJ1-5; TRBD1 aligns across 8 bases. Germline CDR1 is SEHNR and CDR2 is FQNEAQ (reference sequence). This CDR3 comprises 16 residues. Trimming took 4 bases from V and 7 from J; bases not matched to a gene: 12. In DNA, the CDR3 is TGTGCCAGCAGCTCCCATGACAGGGGCTTGGGGCAGCCCCAGCATTTT. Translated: CASSSHDRGLGQPQHF. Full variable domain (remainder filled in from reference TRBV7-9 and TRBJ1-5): DTGVSQNPRHKITKRGQNVTFRCDPISEHNRLYWYRQTLGQGPEFLTYFQNEAQLEKSRLLSDRFSAERPKGSFSTLEIQRTEQGDSAMYLCASSSHDRGLGQPQHFGDGTRLSIL.

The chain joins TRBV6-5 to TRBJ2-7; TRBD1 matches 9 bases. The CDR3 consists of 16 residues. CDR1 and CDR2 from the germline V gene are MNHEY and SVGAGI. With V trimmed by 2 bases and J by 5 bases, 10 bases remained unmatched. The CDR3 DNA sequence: TGTGCCAGCAGTTACGAATTCGGACAGGGGAGGCACGAGCAGTACTTC. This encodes CASSYEFGQGRHEQYF.

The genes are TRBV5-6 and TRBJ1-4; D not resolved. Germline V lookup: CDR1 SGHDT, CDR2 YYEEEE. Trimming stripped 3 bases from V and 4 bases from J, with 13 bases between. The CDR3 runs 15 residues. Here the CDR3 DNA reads TGTGCCAGCAGCTGGAAAGTTGGACTTAATGAAAAACTGTTTTTT. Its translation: CASSWKVGLNEKLFF.

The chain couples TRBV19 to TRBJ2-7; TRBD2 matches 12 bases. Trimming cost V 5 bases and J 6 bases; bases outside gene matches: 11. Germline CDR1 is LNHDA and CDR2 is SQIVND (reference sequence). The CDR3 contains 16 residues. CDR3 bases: TGTGCCAGTAGTGGGCGACTAGCGGGAGATTTGCCCGAGCAGTACTTC. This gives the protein CASSGRLAGDLPEQYF.

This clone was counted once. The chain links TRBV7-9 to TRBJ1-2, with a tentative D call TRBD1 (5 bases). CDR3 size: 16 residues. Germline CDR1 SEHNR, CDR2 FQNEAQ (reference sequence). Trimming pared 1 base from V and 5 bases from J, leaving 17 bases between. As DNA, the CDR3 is TGTGCCAGCAGCTTAGAGGCAGGACTGGGACTATATGGCTACACCTTC. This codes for CASSLEAGLGLYGYTF. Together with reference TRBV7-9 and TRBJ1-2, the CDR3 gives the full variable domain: DTGVSQNPRHKITKRGQNVTFRCDPISEHNRLYWYRQTLGQGPEFLTYFQNEAQLEKSRLLSDRFSAERPKGSFSTLEIQRTEQGDSAMYLCASSLEAGLGLYGYTFGSGTRLTVV.

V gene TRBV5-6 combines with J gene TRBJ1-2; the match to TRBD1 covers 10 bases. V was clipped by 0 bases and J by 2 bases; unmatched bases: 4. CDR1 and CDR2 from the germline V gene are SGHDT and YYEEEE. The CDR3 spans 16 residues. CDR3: CASSLGDRGPNYGYTF. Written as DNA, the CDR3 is TGTGCCAGCAGCTTGGGGGACAGGGGACCGAACTATGGCTACACCTTC.

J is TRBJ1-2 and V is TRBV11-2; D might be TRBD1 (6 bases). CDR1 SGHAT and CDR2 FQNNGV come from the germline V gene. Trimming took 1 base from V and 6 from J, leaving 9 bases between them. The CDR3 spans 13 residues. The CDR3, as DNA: TGTGCCAGCAGCTTAGCACAGGGTAATGGCTACACCTTC. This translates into CASSLAQGNGYTF. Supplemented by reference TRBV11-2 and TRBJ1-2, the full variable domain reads EAGVAQSPRYKIIEKRQSVAFWCNPISGHATLYWYQQILGQGPKLLIQFQNNGVVDDSQLPKDRFSAERLKGVDSTLKIQPAKLEDSAVYLCASSLAQGNGYTFGSGTRLTVV.

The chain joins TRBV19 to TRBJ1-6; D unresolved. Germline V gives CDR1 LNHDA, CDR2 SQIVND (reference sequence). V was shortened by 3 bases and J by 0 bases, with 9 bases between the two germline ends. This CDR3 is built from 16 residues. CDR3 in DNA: TGTGCCAGTAGTATCAGGAGGAGCTCCTATAATTCACCCCTCCACTTT. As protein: CASSIRRSSYNSPLHF.

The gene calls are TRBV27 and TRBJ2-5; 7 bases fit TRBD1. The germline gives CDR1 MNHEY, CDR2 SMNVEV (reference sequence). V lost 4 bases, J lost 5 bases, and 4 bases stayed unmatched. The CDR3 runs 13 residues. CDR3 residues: CASSSRGLETQYF. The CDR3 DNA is TGTGCCAGCAGTTCTAGGGGGCTCGAGACCCAGTACTTC.

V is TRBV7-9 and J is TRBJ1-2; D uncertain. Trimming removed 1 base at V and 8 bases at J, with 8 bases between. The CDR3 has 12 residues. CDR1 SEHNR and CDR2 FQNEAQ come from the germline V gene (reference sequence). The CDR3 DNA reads TGTGCCAGCAGCTTAGGAGAGTTCGGCTACACCTTC. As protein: CASSLGEFGYTF.

CDR3 protein: CASSLVGAEQYF. The CDR3 bases are TGTGCCAGCAGCTTAGTGGGGGCCGAGCAGTACTTC. The chain couples TRBV7-2 to TRBJ2-7, with D perhaps TRBD1 (6 bases). Germline CDR1 is SGHTA and CDR2 is FQGNSA. Trimming shortened V by 1 base and J by 6 bases, and 7 bases separated the two germline ends. This CDR3 spans 12 amino acids.

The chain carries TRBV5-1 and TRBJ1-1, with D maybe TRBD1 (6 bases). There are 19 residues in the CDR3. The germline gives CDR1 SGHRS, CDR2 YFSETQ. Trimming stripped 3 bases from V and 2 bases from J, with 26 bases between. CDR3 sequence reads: CASSWIQGKGGLGNTEAFF. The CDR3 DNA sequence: TGCGCCAGCAGCTGGATTCAGGGGAAAGGAGGATTGGGCAACACTGAAGCTTTCTTT. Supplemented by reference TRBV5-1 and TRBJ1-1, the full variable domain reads KAGVTQTPRYLIKTRGQQVTLSCSPISGHRSVSWYQQTPGQGLQFLFEYFSETQRNKGNFPGRFSGRQFSNSRSEMNVSTLELGDSALYLCASSWIQGKGGLGNTEAFFGQGTRLTVV.

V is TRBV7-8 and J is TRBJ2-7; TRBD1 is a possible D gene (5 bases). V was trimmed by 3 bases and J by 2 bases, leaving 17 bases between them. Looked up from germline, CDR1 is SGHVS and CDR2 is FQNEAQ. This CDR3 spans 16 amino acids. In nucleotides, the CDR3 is TGTGCCAGCAGCTTTTTGGCAACCAGGGCCACCTACGAGCAGTACTTC. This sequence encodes CASSFLATRATYEQYF.

CDR3 amino acids: CASSGGVGTEAFF. CDR3 coding DNA: TGTGCCAGCAGCGGGGGAGTTGGGACTGAAGCTTTCTTT. The chain uses TRBV9 and TRBJ1-1; D unclear. Trimming took off 3 bases at V and 5 bases at J, with 11 bases between the two ends. CDR1 and CDR2 from the germline V gene are SGDLS and YYNGEE. The length of the CDR3 is 13 residues.

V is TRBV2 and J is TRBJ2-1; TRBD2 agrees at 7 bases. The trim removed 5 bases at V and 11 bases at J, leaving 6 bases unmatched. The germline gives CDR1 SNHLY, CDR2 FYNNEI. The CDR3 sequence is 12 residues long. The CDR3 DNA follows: TGTGCCAGCAGTCCTCCGGGGGGAAAGCAGTTCTTC. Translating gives CASSPPGGKQFF. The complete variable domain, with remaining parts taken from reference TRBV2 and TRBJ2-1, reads EPEVTQTPSHQVTQMGQEVILRCVPISNHLYFYWYRQILGQKVEFLVSFYNNEISEKSEIFDDQFSVERPDGSNFTLKIRSTKLEDSAMYFCASSPPGGKQFFGPGTRLTVL.

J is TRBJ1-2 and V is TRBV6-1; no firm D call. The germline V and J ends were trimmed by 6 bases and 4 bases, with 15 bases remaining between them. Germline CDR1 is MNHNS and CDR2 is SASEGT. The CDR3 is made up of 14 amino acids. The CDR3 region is CASSADGAVYGYTF. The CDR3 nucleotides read TGTGCCAGCAGCGCTGATGGCGCGGTCTATGGCTACACCTTC.

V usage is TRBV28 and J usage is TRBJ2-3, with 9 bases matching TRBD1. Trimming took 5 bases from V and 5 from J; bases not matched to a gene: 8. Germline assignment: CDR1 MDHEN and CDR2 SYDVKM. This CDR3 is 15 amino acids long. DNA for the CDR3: TGTGCCAGCAGTATAAGACAGGGGGGCCTAGATACGCAGTATTTT. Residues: CASSIRQGGLDTQYF.

CDR3 sequence (DNA): TGTGCCAGCAGTTCAACGAGGGGAAGGGGGTCCTACGAGCAGTACTTC. Translation gives CASSSTRGRGSYEQYF. The chain employs TRBV11-2 and TRBJ2-7, with D maybe TRBD1 (6 bases). Germline CDR1 SGHAT, CDR2 FQNNGV. Deletions cut 6 bases from V and 1 base from J, with 19 bases between. The CDR3 covers 16 residues.